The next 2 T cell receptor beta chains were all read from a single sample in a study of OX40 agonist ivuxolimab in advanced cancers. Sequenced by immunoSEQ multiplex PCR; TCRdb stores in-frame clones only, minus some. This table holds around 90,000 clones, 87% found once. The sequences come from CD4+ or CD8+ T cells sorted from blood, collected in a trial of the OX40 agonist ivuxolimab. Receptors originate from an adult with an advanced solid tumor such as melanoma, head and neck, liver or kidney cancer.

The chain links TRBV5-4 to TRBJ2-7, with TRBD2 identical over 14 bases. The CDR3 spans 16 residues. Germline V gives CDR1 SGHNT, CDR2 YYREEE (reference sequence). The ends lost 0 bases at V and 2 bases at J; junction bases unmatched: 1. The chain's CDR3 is CASSLGTSGRTYEQYF. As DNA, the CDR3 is TGTGCCAGCAGCTTGGGGACTAGCGGGAGGACCTACGAGCAGTACTTC.

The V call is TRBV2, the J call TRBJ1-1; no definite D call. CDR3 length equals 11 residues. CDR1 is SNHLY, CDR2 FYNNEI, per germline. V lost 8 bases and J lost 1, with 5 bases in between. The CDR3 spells CASCGNTEAFF. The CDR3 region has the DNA TGTGCCAGCTGTGGGAACACTGAAGCTTTCTTT.